These 17 T cell receptor beta chains share one sample of origin, sequenced in a study of T cell responses to AZD1222 COVID-19 vaccine. Libraries were prepared by immunoSEQ multiplex PCR; TCRdb keeps only in-frame clonotypes and omits some of them. The sample lists roughly 110,000 clones; more than 70% were seen once. Material: peripheral blood, obtained 28 days after the second AZD1222 dose. These receptors all come from an adult who received the AZD1222 COVID-19 vaccine.

This chain uses TRBV25-1 with TRBJ2-1; 7 nucleotides agree with TRBD1. V shed 1 base, J shed 4 bases, and the junction held 4 bases outside the gene matches. The CDR3 has 15 residues. Germline CDR1 MGHDK, CDR2 SYGVNS. The CDR3 nucleotides are TGTGCCAGCAGTGAATTTGGGACAGTATACAATGAGCAGTTCTTC. Residues: CASSEFGTVYNEQFF.

DNA for the CDR3: TGTGCCAGCAGTTCTCTGGAATCGGGGCGGGGGATCACTGAAGCTTTCTTT. Its protein is CASSSLESGRGITEAFF. The chain employs TRBV25-1 and TRBJ1-1; tentative D call: TRBD1 (5 bases). The CDR3 loop spans 17 amino acids. Germline V gives CDR1 MGHDK, CDR2 SYGVNS. V shed 5 bases and J shed 4 bases, with 23 bases lying between them.

V is TRBV28 and J is TRBJ1-4, with a possible D match to TRBD1 (6 bases). Deletions cut 6 bases from V and 3 bases from J, with 17 bases between. This CDR3 has 16 residues. Germline loops: CDR1 MDHEN, CDR2 SYDVKM. CDR3 nucleotide sequence: TGTGCCAGCAGCCACCGACAGGAAACGGCTAATGAAAAACTGTTTTTT. Translated, it gives CASSHRQETANEKLFF.

This sequence joins TRBV7-2 and TRBJ1-5; D may be TRBD1 (6 bases). This CDR3 region has 15 residues. Germline values: CDR1 SGHTA, CDR2 FQGNSA. The germline V and J ends were trimmed by 5 bases and 7 bases, with 18 bases remaining between them. CDR3 region: CASSPNAGGRQPQHF. CDR3 bases: TGTGCCAGCAGCCCTAACGCTGGGGGGCGGCAGCCCCAGCATTTT.

This chain connects TRBV19 to TRBJ1-6; 8 nucleotides agree with TRBD1. The CDR3 runs to 14 residues. Trimming took 6 bases from V and 10 from J; bases not matched to a gene: 8. Germline CDR1 LNHDA, CDR2 SQIVND (reference sequence). DNA for the CDR3: TGTGCCAGTAGCCTGGGACAGGCGGAATCACCCCTCCACTTT. It yields the protein CASSLGQAESPLHF.

The rearrangement links TRBV29-1 to TRBJ1-5; D is unresolved. With 6 bases removed from V and 0 bases from J, the gap between germline ends came to 9 bases. The CDR3 has 13 residues. From germline, CDR1 is SQVTM and CDR2 ANQGSEA. CDR3 sequence: CSVAENSNQPQHF. The DNA for the CDR3 is TGCAGCGTAGCAGAAAATAGCAATCAGCCCCAGCATTTT.

The chain links TRBV9 to TRBJ1-1, with D possibly being TRBD1 (6 bases). Trimming took off 2 bases at V and 4 bases at J, with 9 bases between the two ends. This CDR3 contains 13 residues. Germline V lookup: CDR1 SGDLS, CDR2 YYNGEE. CDR3 amino acids: CASSVGGLTEAFF. As DNA, the CDR3 is TGTGCCAGCAGCGTGGGGGGCCTCACTGAAGCTTTCTTT. The variable domain in full, with the rest retrieved from reference TRBV9 and TRBJ1-1, is DSGVTQTPKHLITATGQRVTLRCSPRSGDLSVYWYQQSLDQGLQFLIQYYNGEERAKGNILERFSAQQFPDLHSELNLSSLELGDSALYFCASSVGGLTEAFFGQGTRLTVV.

This clone came up a few times. Written as DNA, the CDR3 is TGTGCCAGCAGCTTAGATAACGGGGCCAATGAGCAGTTCTTC. As protein: CASSLDNGANEQFF. This chain joins TRBV11-2 and TRBJ2-1; possibly TRBD1 or TRBD2 for D (5 bases each). Germline V CDR1 and CDR2: SGHAT, FQNNGV. This CDR3 is 14 amino acids long. The V end lost 0 bases, the J end lost 6 bases, and 9 bases lay between the germline ends.

This clone was seen more than once but under ten times. The rearrangement links TRBV19 to TRBJ1-4, with D possibly being TRBD1 (6 bases). CDR1 is LNHDA and CDR2 is SQIVND in the germline V gene (reference sequence). This CDR3 is 18 amino acids long. V gave up 5 bases and J gave up 0 bases, with 19 bases separating them. Written as DNA, the CDR3 is TGTGCCAGTAGTCGGACAGTGGGACTCATGGCAACTAATGAAAAACTGTTTTTT. Its protein product is CASSRTVGLMATNEKLFF. The full variable domain, in which reference TRBV19 and TRBJ1-4 provide the parts outside the CDR3, is DGGITQSPKYLFRKEGQNVTLSCEQNLNHDAMYWYRQDPGQGLRLIYYSQIVNDFQKGDIAEGYSVSREKKESFPLTVTSAQKNPTAFYLCASSRTVGLMATNEKLFFGSGTQLSVL.

The J gene is TRBJ2-1, the V gene TRBV7-9, with D perhaps TRBD1 (6 bases). The CDR3 is made up of 15 amino acids. The V end was cut by 5 bases, the J end by 5 bases, with 16 bases between. The germline gives CDR1 SEHNR, CDR2 FQNEAQ (reference sequence). CDR3 sequence: CASSRPGTSHNEQFF. Here the CDR3 DNA reads TGTGCCAGCAGCCGGCCCGGGACAAGCCACAATGAGCAGTTCTTC.

The CDR3 loop reads CASRPWGIGELFF. The DNA of the CDR3 is TGTGCCAGCAGACCGTGGGGGATCGGGGAGCTGTTTTTT. The chain couples TRBV5-4 to TRBJ2-2; D might be TRBD1 or TRBD2, each matching 5 bases. V was cut by 5 bases and J by 7 bases, with 12 bases left in between. CDR1 and CDR2 from the germline V gene are SGHNT and YYREEE (reference sequence). The CDR3 covers 13 residues.

This chain links TRBV11-1 with TRBJ1-2; 10 bases are a match to TRBD1. The junction had 4 bases not matched to a gene; V was cut back by 5 bases and J by 7 bases. This CDR3 is 13 amino acids long. Germline V gene sequence: CDR1 SGHAT, CDR2 FQDESV (reference sequence). For the CDR3, the DNA is TGTGCCAGCAGCCCTGACAGGGGGCTTGGCTACACCTTC. Translation gives CASSPDRGLGYTF.

For the CDR3, the DNA is TGCAGTGCTAGTTCAGGGAGGGGGAACACTGAAGCTTTCTTT. This translates into CSASSGRGNTEAFF. The chain uses TRBV20-1 and TRBJ1-1, with D perhaps matching TRBD1 (5 bases). Trimming left V 3 bases short and J 1 base short, with 12 bases between. CDR3 length: 14 residues. Germline V lookup: CDR1 DFQATT, CDR2 SNEGSKA (reference sequence).

V usage is TRBV10-3 and J usage is TRBJ2-3; D possibly matches TRBD1 or TRBD2 (6 bases each). The CDR3 is 15 amino acids. The V end was cut by 6 bases, the J end by 1 base, with 14 bases between. CDR1 and CDR2 (germline): ENHRY, SYGVKD. CDR3 bases: TGTGCCATCAGGGATAGGGGGGCTGGCACAGATACGCAGTATTTT. It specifies CAIRDRGAGTDTQYF.

This clone was observed a few times. This rearrangement joins TRBV7-9 to TRBJ2-7, with D possibly matching TRBD1 (6 bases). This CDR3 region has 14 residues. In germline, CDR1 is SEHNR, CDR2 FQNEAQ (reference sequence). V lost 5 bases and J lost 3, with 14 bases in between. CDR3 protein: CASSLDTGNYEQYF. The CDR3 region has the DNA TGTGCCAGCAGCCTAGATACAGGGAACTACGAGCAGTACTTC.

Only one count was recorded for this clone. V gene TRBV10-3 combines with J gene TRBJ2-1; 8 nucleotides align to TRBD2. V trimming: 4 bases; J trimming: 5 bases; junction bases outside the gene matches: 7. The CDR3 is 15 residues long. CDR1 and CDR2 (germline): ENHRY, SYGVKD. Here the CDR3 DNA reads TGTGCCATCAGTGGTACCGGGACTAGGGACAATGAGCAGTTCTTC. It codes for CAISGTGTRDNEQFF.

V usage is TRBV6-5 and J usage is TRBJ1-4; TRBD1 might be the D (6 bases). The CDR3 has 12 amino acids. Germline CDR1 MNHEY, CDR2 SVGAGI. V lost 7 bases and J 5 bases, leaving 8 bases between the germline ends. The CDR3 reads CASTTGNEKLFF. CDR3 nucleotide sequence: TGTGCCAGCACCACAGGGAATGAAAAACTGTTTTTT.